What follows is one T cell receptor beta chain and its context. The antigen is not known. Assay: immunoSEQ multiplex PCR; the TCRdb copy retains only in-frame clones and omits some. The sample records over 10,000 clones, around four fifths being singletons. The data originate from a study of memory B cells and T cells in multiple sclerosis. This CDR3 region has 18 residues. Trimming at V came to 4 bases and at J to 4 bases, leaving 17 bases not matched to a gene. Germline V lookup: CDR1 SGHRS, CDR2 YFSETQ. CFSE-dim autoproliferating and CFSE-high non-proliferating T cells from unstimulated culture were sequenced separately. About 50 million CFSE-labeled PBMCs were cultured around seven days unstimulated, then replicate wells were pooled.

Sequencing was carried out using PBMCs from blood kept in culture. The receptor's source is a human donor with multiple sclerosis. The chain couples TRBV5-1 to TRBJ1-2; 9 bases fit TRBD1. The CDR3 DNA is TGCGCCAGCAGCCCCGGTTGGGACCCGACAGGGGGGGTCTATGGCTACACCTTC. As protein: CASSPGWDPTGGVYGYTF.